The clone carrying this TCR beta chain was counted many times. The V gene lost 6 bases and the J gene lost 0 bases, with 29 bases spanning the gap. The CDR3 totals 19 residues. Germline CDR1 SQVTM, CDR2 ANQGSEA. The sample belongs to a study of Graves' ophthalmopathy and Graves' hyperthyroidism. Amplifying from RNA transcripts, the study obtained TCR beta CDR3 regions. RT-PCR in the first round used HTBI primers; a second-round multiplex PCR followed. TCRdb recomputed calls from the multiplex PCR reads with MiXCR, one row per CDR3 protein. This table has almost 750,000 distinct CDR3 sequences, roughly 40% appearing once.

Material for sequencing was peripheral blood. The TCR originated in an adult man with Graves' ophthalmopathy. The chain links TRBV29-1 to TRBJ1-2; D possibly corresponds to TRBD1 (6 bases). The CDR3 loop reads CSVDRSSGGSTASNYGYTF. The CDR3 DNA follows: TGCAGCGTGGACCGCTCCTCGGGGGGCAGCACCGCGTCTAACTATGGCTACACCTTC.